This T cell receptor (beta chain) appears in the sequencing data of a study of control samples from healthy donors and cancer patients. Here immunoSEQ multiplex PCR was the method, and the copy in TCRdb shows in-frame clones only, minus some. The sample lists 130,000 or so clones, just under 95% occurring once. Sequencing was carried out using blood. The TCR sequence derives from a man aged 18 to 35 in good health.

CDR3 sequence: CASSFLGADGIHQPQHF. DNA of the CDR3: TGTGCCAGCAGTTTTTTAGGGGCGGACGGGATTCATCAGCCCCAGCATTTT. The rearrangement uses TRBV27 and TRBJ1-5; a weak D match, TRBD1 (5 bases). This CDR3 region has 17 residues. Germline V CDR1 and CDR2: MNHEY, SMNVEV (reference sequence). V lost 3 bases and J lost 5, with 20 bases in between.